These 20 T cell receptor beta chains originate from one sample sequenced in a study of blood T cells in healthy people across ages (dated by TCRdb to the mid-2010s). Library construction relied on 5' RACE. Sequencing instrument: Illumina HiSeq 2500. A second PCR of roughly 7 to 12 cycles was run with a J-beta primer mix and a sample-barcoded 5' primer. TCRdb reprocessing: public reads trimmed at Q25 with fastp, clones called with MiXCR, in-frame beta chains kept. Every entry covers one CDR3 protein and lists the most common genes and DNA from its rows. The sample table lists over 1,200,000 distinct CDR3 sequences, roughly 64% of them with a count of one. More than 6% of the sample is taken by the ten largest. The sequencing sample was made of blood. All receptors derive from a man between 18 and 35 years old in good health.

CDR3 amino acids: CASSQEGGLAENYNEQFF. The CDR3 DNA is TGCGCCAGCAGCCAAGAGGGTGGACTAGCGGAAAACTACAATGAGCAGTTCTTC. The rearrangement joins TRBV4-1 to TRBJ2-1, with 10 bases aligning to TRBD2. V shed 0 bases, J shed 3 bases, and the junction held 8 bases outside the gene matches. The CDR3 sequence is 18 residues long. Looked up from germline, CDR1 is MGHRA and CDR2 is YSYEKL.

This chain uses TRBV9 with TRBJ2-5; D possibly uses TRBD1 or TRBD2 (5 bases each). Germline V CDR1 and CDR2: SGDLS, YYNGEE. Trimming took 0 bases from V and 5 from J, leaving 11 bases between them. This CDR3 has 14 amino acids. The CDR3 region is CASSVGGEMETQYF. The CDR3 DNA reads TGTGCCAGCAGCGTAGGAGGGGAAATGGAGACCCAGTACTTC.

CDR3 DNA sequence: TGTGCCAGCAGTTATGGCGGACAGGTCGGGCAGTTCTTC. It codes for CASSYGGQVGQFF. V and J are TRBV6-2 or TRBV6-3 and TRBJ2-1; TRBD1 matches at 7 bases. CDR3 length equals 13 residues. Germline loops: CDR1 MNHEY, CDR2 SVGEGT. V trimming: 3 bases; J trimming: 12 bases; junction bases outside the gene matches: 8.

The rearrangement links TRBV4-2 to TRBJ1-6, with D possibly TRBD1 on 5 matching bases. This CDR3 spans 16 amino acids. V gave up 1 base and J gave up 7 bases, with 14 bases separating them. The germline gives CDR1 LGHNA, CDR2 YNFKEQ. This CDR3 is CASSQVGQGRNSPLHF. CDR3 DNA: TGTGCCAGCAGCCAAGTGGGCCAGGGTCGGAATTCACCCCTCCACTTT.

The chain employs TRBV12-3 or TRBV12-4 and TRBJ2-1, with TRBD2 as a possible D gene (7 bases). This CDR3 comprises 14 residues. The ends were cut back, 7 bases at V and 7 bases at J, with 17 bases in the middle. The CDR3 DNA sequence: TGTGCCAGCATTATATACAAGGGGGGGAATGAGCAGTTCTTC. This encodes CASIIYKGGNEQFF.

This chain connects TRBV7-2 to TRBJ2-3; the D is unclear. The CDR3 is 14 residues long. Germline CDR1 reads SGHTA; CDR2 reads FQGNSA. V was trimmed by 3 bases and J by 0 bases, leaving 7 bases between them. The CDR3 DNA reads TGTGCCAGCAGCTTCCTTTCTAGCACAGATACGCAGTATTTT. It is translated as CASSFLSSTDTQYF. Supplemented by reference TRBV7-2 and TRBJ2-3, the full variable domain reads GAGVSQSPSNKVTEKGKDVELRCDPISGHTALYWYRQSLGQGLEFLIYFQGNSAPDKSGLPSDRFSAERTGGSVSTLTIQRTQQEDSAVYLCASSFLSSTDTQYFGPGTRLTVL.

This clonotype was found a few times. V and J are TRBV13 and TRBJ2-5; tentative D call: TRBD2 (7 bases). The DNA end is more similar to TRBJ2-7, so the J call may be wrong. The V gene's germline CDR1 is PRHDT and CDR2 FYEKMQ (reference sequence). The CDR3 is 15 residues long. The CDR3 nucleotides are TGTGCCAGCAGCTTAGGACAGGGAGGGCTGAACGAGCAGTACTTC. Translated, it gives CASSLGQGGLNEQYF.

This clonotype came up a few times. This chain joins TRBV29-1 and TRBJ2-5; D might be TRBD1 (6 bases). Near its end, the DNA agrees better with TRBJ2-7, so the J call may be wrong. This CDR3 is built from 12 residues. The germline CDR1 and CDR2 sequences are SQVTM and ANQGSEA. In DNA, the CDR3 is TGCAGCGTTGAGGGACACGGCTACGAGCAGTACTTC. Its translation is CSVEGHGYEQYF.

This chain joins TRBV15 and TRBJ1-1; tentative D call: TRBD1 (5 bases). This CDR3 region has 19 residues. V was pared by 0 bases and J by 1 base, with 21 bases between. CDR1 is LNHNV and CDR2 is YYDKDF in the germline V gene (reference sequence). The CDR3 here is CATSRDNYLGDQGNTEAFF. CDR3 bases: TGTGCCACCAGCAGAGATAATTACCTTGGGGATCAGGGGAACACTGAAGCTTTCTTT.

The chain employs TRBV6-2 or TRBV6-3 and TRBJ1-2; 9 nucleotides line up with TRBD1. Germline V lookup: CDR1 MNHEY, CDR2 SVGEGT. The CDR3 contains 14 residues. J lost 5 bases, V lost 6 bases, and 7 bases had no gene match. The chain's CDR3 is CASSSDRGVYGYTF. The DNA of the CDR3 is TGTGCCAGCAGCTCGGACAGGGGAGTATATGGCTACACCTTC.

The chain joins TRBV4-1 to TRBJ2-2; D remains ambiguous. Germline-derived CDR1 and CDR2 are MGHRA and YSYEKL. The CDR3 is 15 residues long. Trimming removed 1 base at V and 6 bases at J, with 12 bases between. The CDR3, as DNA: TGCGCCAGCAGCCAAGTGGCACCGTCCGCCGGGGAGCTGTTTTTT. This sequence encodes CASSQVAPSAGELFF.

In DNA form, the CDR3 reads TGCAGTGCTAGAGATCCTGAAGCAGTTGACACTGAAGCTTTCTTT. Protein: CSARDPEAVDTEAFF. The V gene is TRBV20-1, the J gene TRBJ1-1; unclear D gene. The CDR3 is made up of 15 amino acids. CDR1 and CDR2 (germline): DFQATT, SNEGSKA (reference sequence). V lost 0 bases and J lost 3, with 14 bases in between.

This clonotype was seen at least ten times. CDR3 sequence: CASSDGTSGTDTQYF. CDR3 DNA: TGTGCCAGCAGTGACGGGACTAGCGGCACAGATACGCAGTATTTT. This chain joins TRBV6-4 and TRBJ2-3; 10 positions match TRBD2. The germline CDR1 and CDR2 sequences are MRHNA and SNTAGT. The trim removed 2 bases at V and 1 base at J, leaving 0 bases unmatched. CDR3 length: 15 amino acids.

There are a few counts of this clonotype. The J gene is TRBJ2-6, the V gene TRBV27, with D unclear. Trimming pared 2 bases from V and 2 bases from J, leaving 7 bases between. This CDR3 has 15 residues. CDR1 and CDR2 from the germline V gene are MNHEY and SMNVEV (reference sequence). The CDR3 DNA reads TGTGCCAGCAGTTTACCCTCAACTGGGGCCAACGTCCTGACTTTC. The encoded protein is CASSLPSTGANVLTF.

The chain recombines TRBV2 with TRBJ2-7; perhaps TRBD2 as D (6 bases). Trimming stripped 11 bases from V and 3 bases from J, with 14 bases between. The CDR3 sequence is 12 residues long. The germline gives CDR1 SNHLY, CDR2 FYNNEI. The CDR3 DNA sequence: TGTGCCGGCAATGGGCGGGACTACGAGCAGTACTTC. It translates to CAGNGRDYEQYF.

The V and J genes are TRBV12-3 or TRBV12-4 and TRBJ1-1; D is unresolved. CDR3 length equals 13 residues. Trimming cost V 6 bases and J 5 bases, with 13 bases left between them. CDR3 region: CASRKRGDTEAFF. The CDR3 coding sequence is TGTGCCAGCAGGAAACGGGGTGATACTGAAGCTTTCTTT.

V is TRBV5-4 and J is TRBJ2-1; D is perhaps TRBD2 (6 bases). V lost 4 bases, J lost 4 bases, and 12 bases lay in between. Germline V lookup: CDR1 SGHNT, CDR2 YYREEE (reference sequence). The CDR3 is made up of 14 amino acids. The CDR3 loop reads CASSQDGGYNEQFF. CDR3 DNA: TGTGCCAGCAGCCAGGACGGGGGATACAATGAGCAGTTCTTC.

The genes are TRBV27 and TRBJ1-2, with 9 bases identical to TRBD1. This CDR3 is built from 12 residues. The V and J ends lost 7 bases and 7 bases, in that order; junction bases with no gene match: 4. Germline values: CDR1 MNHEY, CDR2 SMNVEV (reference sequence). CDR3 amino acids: CASKGTGSGYTF. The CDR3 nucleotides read TGTGCCAGCAAGGGGACAGGGAGTGGCTACACCTTC.

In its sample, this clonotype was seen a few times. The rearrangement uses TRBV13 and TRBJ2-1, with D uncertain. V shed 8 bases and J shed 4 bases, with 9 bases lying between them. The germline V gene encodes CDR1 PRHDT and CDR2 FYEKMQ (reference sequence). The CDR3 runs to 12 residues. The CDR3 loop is CASGAGYNEQFF. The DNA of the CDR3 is TGTGCCAGCGGCGCAGGATACAATGAGCAGTTCTTC.

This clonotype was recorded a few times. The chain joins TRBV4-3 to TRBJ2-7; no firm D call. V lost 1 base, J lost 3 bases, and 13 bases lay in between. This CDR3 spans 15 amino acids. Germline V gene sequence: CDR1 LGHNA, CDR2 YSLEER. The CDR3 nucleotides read TGCGCCAGCAGCCAAGGGTTTGGTGGCAGCTACGAGCAGTACTTC. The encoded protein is CASSQGFGGSYEQYF.